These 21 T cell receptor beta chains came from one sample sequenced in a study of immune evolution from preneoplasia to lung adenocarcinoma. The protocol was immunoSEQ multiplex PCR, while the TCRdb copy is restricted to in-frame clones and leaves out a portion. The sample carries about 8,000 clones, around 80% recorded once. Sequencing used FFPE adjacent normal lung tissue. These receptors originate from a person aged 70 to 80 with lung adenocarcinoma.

The CDR3: CASRGQGMFYGYTF. DNA for the CDR3: TGTGCCAGCAGAGGACAGGGGATGTTCTATGGCTACACCTTC. This chain links TRBV27 with TRBJ1-2, with 9 positions matching TRBD1. Germline V gives CDR1 MNHEY, CDR2 SMNVEV (reference sequence). The CDR3 has 14 residues. With V trimmed by 6 bases and J by 4 bases, 6 bases remained unmatched.

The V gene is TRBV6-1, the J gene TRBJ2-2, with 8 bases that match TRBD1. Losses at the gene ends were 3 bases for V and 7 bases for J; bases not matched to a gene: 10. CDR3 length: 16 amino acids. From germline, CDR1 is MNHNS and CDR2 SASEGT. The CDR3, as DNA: TGTGCCAGCAGTGATCTCGCAGGGGGCATGAACGGGGAGCTGTTTTTT. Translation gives CASSDLAGGMNGELFF.

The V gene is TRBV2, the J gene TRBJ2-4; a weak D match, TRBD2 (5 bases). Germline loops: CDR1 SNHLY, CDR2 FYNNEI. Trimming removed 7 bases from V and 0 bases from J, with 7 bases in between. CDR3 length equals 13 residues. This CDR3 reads CASTGLAKNIQYF. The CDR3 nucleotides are TGTGCCAGCACAGGACTAGCCAAAAACATTCAGTACTTC.

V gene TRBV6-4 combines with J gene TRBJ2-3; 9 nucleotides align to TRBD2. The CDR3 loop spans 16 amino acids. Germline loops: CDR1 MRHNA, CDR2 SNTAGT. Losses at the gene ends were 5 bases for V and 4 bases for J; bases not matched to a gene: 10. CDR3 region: CASSLTGTSSADTQYF. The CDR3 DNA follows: TGTGCCAGCAGTTTGACCGGGACTAGCTCCGCAGATACGCAGTATTTT.

As DNA, the CDR3 is TGTGCCAGCAGGACAGCCGGGACGGGAGGGACTGAAGCTTTCTTT. It translates to CASRTAGTGGTEAFF. The rearrangement links TRBV6-1 to TRBJ1-1, with a tentative D call TRBD1 (5 bases). Per germline, CDR1 MNHNS and CDR2 SASEGT. There are 15 residues in the CDR3. Trimming took off 6 bases at V and 5 bases at J, with 19 bases between the two ends.

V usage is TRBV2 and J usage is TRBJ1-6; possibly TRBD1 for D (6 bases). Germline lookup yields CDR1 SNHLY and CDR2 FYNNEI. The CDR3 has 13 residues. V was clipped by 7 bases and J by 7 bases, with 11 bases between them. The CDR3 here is CASKPGQNSPLHF. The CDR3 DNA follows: TGTGCCAGCAAACCAGGACAGAATTCACCCCTCCACTTT.

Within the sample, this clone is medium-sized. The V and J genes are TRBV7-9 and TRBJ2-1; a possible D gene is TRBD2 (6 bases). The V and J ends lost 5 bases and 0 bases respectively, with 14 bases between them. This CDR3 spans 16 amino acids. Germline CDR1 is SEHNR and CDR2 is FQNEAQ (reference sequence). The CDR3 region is CASSRVAGRSYNEQFF. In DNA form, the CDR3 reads TGTGCCAGCAGCCGCGTGGCGGGGCGCTCCTACAATGAGCAGTTCTTC.

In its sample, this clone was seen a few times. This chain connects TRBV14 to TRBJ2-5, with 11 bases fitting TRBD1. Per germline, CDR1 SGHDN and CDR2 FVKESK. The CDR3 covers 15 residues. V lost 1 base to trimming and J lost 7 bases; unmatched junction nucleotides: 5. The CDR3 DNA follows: TGTGCCAGCAGCCAAGGGACAGGGGGCACCGGGACCCAGTACTTC. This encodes CASSQGTGGTGTQYF.

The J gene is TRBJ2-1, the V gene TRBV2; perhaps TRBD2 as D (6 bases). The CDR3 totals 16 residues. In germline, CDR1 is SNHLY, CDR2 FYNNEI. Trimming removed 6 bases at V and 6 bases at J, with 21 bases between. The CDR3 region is CASRPPGVGGTNEQFF. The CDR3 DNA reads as TGTGCCAGCAGACCCCCGGGGGTCGGGGGAACCAATGAGCAGTTCTTC.

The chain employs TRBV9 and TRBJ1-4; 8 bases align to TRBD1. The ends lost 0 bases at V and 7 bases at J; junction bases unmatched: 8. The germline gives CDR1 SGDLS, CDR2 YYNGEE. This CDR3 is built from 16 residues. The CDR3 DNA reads TGTGCCAGCAGCGTAGAAGACAGGGGAGGAGGTGAAAAACTGTTTTTT. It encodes CASSVEDRGGGEKLFF.

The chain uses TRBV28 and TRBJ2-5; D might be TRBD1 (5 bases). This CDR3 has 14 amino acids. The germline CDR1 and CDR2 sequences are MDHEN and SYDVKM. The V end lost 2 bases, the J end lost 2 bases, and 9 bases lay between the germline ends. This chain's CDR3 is CASSLGAVQETQYF. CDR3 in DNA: TGTGCCAGCAGTTTAGGGGCCGTACAAGAGACCCAGTACTTC.

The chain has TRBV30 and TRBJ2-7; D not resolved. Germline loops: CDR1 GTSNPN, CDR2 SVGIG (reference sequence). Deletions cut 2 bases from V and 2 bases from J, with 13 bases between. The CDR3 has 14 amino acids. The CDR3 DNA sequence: TGTGCCTGGAGTTCACCACAGCCTCCCTACGAGCAGTACTTC. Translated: CAWSSPQPPYEQYF.

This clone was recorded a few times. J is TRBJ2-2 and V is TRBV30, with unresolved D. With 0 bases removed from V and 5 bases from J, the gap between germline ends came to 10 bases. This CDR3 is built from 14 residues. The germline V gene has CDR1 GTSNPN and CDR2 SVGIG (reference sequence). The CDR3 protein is CAWSVEFKTGELFF. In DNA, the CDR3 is TGTGCCTGGAGTGTGGAGTTCAAAACCGGGGAGCTGTTTTTT.

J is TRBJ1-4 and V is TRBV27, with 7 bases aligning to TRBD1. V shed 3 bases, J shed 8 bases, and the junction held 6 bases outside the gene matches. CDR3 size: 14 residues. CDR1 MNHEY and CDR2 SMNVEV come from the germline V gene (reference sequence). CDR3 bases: TGTGCCAGCAGTTTGGGCAGGGGGAGAGAAAAACTGTTTTTT. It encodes CASSLGRGREKLFF.

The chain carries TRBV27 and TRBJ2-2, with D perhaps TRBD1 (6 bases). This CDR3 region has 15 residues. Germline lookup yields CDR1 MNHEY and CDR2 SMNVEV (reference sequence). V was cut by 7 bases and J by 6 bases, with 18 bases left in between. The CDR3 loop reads CASKVARGAPGELFF. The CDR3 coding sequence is TGTGCCAGCAAGGTGGCCAGGGGCGCTCCCGGGGAGCTGTTTTTT.

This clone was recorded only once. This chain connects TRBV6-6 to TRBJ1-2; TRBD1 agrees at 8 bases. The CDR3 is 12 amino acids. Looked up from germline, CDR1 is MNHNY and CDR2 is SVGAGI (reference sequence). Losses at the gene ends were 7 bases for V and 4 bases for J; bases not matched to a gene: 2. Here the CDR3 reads CASKQGGYGYTF. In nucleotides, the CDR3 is TGTGCCAGCAAACAGGGGGGCTATGGCTACACCTTC.

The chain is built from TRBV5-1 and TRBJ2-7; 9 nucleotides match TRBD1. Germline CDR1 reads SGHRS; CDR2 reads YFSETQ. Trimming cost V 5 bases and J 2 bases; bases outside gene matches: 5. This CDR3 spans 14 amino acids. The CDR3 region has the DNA TGCGCCAGCAGGGACAGGGGATATGCCTACGAGCAGTACTTC. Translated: CASRDRGYAYEQYF.

The CDR3 region has the DNA TGTGCCAGCAGCCTCCAAACAGGGATCTACGAGCAGTACTTC. Translation: CASSLQTGIYEQYF. The chain has TRBV7-9 and TRBJ2-7; TRBD1 is a possible D gene (6 bases). The CDR3 runs to 14 residues. The germline gives CDR1 SEHNR, CDR2 FQNEAQ (reference sequence). The V and J ends lost 5 bases and 3 bases respectively, with 14 bases between them.

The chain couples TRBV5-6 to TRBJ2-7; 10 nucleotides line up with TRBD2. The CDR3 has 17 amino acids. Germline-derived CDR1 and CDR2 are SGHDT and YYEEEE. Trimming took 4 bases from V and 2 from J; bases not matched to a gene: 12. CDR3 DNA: TGTGCCAGCAGCAAGCACTGGATTACTAGCGGGGCCTACGAGCAGTACTTC. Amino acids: CASSKHWITSGAYEQYF.

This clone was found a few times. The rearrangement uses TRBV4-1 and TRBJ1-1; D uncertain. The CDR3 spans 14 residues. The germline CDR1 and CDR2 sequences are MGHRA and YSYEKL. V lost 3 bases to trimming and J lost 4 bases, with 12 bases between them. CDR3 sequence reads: CASSHPFRGTEAFF. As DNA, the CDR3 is TGCGCCAGCAGCCATCCCTTTCGGGGCACTGAAGCTTTCTTT.

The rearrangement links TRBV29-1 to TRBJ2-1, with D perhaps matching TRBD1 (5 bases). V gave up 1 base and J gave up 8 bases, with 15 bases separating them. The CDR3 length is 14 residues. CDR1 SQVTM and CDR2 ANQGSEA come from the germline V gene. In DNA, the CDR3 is TGCAGCGTTGAAGGTCAGGGAATGATCTATGAGCAGTTCTTC. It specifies CSVEGQGMIYEQFF.